Given below is one T cell receptor beta chain in context. This sample is drawn from a study of cytomegalovirus exposure and HLA in healthy donors. CDR3 length: 14 residues. V was clipped by 3 bases and J by 5 bases, with 11 bases between them. Per germline, CDR1 MRHNA and CDR2 SNTAGT. Vbeta (60) and Jbeta (13) primers were used in the PCR. Only in-frame clones appear in the TCRdb table, and some are missing; sequencing was by immunoSEQ multiplex PCR. The sample consists of roughly 150,000 clones, roughly four fifths of them appearing once. Sequences were obtained from PBMCs. V gene TRBV6-4 combines with J gene TRBJ2-1; possible D gene TRBD1, 6 bases. This clonotype originated in a woman younger than 30 in good health and CMV-seronegative. The CDR3 nucleotides read TGTGCCAGCAGTGAAACGGACAGCCACAATGAGCAGTTCTTC. This translates into CASSETDSHNEQFF.